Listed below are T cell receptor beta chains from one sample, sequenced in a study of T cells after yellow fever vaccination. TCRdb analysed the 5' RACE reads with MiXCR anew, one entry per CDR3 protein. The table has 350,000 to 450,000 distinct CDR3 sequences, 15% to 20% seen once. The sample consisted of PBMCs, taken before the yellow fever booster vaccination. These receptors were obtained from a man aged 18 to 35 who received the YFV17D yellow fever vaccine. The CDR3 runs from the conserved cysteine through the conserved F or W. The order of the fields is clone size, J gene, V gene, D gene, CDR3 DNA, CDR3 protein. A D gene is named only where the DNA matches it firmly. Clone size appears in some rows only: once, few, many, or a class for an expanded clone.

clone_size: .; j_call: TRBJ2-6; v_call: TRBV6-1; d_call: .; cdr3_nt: TGTGCCAGCAGTGAGGGAGTTTGGGCCTCTGGGGCCAACGTCCTGACTTTC; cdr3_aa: CASSEGVWASGANVLTF
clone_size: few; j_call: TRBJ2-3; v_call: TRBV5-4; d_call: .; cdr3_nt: TGTGCCAGCAGCACGGACGGGAACACAGATACGCAGTATTTT; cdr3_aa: CASSTDGNTDTQYF
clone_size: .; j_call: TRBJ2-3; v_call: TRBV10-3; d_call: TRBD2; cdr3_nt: TGTGCCATCACGCCGACTAGCGGGGGACCCACAGATACGCAGTATTTT; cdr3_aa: CAITPTSGGPTDTQYF
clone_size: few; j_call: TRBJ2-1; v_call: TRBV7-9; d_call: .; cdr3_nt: TGTGCCAGCAGCCTCGGACTCTTCAATGAGCAGTTCTTC; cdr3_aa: CASSLGLFNEQFF
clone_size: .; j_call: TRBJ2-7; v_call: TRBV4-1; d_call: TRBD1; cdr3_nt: TGCGCCAGCAGCCAAGTACAGGGGGCTTCCTACGAGCAGTACTTC; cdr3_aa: CASSQVQGASYEQYF
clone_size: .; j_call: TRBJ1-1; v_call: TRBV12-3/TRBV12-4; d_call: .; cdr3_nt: TGTGCCAGCAGTTTAGGCTCGACAGCTTTCTTT; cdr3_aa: CASSLGSTAFF
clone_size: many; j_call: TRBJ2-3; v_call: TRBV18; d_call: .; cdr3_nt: TGTGCCAGCTCACCAGATTCGCGCACAGATACGCAGTATTTT; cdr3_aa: CASSPDSRTDTQYF
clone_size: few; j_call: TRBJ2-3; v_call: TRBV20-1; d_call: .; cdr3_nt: TGCAGTGCTAGGGGGAATCGCGCGCAGTATTTT; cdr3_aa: CSARGNRAQYF
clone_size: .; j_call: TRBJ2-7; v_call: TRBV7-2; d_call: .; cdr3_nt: TGTGCCAGCAGCTTAGATGGGGCGCGATACTTC; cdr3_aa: CASSLDGARYF
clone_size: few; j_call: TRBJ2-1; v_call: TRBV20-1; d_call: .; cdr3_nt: TGCAGTGCTAGAGATGGGGGTTCAATCGACAATGAGCAGTTCTTC; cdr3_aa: CSARDGGSIDNEQFF
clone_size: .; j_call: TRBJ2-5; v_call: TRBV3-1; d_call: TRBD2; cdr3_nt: TGTGCCAGCAGCCAGGATCGACTAGCGGGGGGCAGGGAGACCCAGTACTTC; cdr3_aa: CASSQDRLAGGRETQYF
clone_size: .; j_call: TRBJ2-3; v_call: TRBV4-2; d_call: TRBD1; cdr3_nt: TGTGCCAGCAGCGAAAGGGACAGGAGCACAGATACGCAGTATTTT; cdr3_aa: CASSERDRSTDTQYF
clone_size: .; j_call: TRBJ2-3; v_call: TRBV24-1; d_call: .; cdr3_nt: TGTGCCACCAGTGATCCGACGTCTCCTAGCACAGATACGCAGTATTTT; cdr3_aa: CATSDPTSPSTDTQYF
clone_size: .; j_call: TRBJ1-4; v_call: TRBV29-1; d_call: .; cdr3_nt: TGCAGCGTTGAAGATAGTGGGGAGGGACTGTTTTTT; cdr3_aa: CSVEDSGEGLFF
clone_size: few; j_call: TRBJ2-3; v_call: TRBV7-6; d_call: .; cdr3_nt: TGTGCCAGCAGCTCCGGGCTGATGGGGGGTCCAGTAGATACGCAGTATTTT; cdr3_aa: CASSSGLMGGPVDTQYF
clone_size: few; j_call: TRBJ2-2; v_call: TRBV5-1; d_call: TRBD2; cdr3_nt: TGCGCCAGCAGCTTTAGGCGGGGGAGCACCGGGGAGCTGTTTTTT; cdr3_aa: CASSFRRGSTGELFF
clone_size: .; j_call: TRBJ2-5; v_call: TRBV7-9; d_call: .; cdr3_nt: TGTGCCAGCAGCAACCGACGGGAAGCAGAGACCCAGTACTTC; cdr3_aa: CASSNRREAETQYF
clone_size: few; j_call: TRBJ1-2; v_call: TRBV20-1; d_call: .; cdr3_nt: TGCAGTGCTAGACCCAGCGACTATGGCTACACCTTC; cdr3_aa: CSARPSDYGYTF
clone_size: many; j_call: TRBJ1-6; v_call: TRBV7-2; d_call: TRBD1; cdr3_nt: TGTGCCAGCAGGACTATCCGGGACAGGGGTACACCCCTCCACTTT; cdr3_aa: CASRTIRDRGTPLHF